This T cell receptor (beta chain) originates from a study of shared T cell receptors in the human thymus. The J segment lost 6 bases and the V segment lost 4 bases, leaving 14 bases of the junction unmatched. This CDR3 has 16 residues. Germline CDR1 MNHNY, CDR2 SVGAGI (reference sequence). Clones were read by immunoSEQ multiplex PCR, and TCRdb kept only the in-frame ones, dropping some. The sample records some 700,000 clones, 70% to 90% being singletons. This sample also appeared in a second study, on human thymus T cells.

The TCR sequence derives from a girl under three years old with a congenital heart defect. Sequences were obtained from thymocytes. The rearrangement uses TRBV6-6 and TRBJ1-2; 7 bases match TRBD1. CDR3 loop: CASSSLGPTGVDGYTF. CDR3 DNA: TGTGCCAGCAGTTCTCTAGGGCCAACAGGGGTAGATGGCTACACCTTC.